Each of the 23 T cell receptor beta chains below was sequenced from the same sample in a study of blood T cell repertoires in COVID-19 (dated by TCRdb to about 2020). Receptor libraries were prepared by the immunoSEQ multiplex PCR assay. The clones in this table, taken by TCRdb from immuneACCESS, are in-frame only. Not every clone is retained; where verified, under half of the shortfall comes from an unresolved V gene, and the cause of the rest is unknown. This sample holds 200,000 to 300,000 clones; approximately 86% were observed only once. Nearly 2% of the sample is taken by the ten largest. Sequenced input: peripheral blood. All receptors derive from a young man with active or convalescent COVID-19.

The chain has TRBV9 and TRBJ2-5; tentatively, D is TRBD2 (6 bases). CDR1 SGDLS and CDR2 YYNGEE come from the germline V gene. The CDR3 is 15 amino acids. Trimming cost V 3 bases and J 5 bases, with 17 bases left between them. The CDR3 spells CASSGGTAYVETQYF. The CDR3 nucleotides are TGTGCCAGCAGCGGAGGGACTGCCTATGTGGAGACCCAGTACTTC.

This clone has a handful of counts. The chain has TRBV6-5 and TRBJ1-1; 7 bases agree with TRBD1. J gave up 3 bases and V 6 bases, and 7 bases lay outside the gene matches. The CDR3 has 14 residues. CDR1 MNHEY and CDR2 SVGAGI come from the germline V gene. The CDR3, as DNA: TGTGCCAGCAGCCAGGGGGTTTCCTACACTGAAGCTTTCTTT. Translating gives CASSQGVSYTEAFF.

V and J are TRBV4-2 and TRBJ1-6; maybe TRBD1 (6 bases). Trimming stripped 8 bases from V and 5 bases from J, with 13 bases between. Germline CDR1 is LGHNA and CDR2 is YNFKEQ. The CDR3 covers 14 residues. CDR3 protein: CASDDRRNNSPLHF. In nucleotides, the CDR3 is TGTGCCAGCGACGACAGGCGAAATAATTCACCCCTCCACTTT.

V and J are TRBV6-1 and TRBJ2-2, with D unclear. The CDR3 sequence is 14 residues long. V was clipped by 2 bases and J by 5 bases, with 9 bases between them. Germline V gene data show CDR1 as MNHNS and CDR2 as SASEGT. CDR3 DNA sequence: TGTGCCAGCAGTGAACTTGCGGCAACCGGGGAGCTGTTTTTT. Translated: CASSELAATGELFF.

This clone was counted once. The rearrangement joins TRBV11-3 to TRBJ2-7; 9 nucleotides align to TRBD1. Germline assignment: CDR1 SGHNT and CDR2 YENEEA. The CDR3 sequence is 14 residues long. J gave up 3 bases and V 5 bases, and 5 bases lay outside the gene matches. The CDR3 loop is CASSARTGDYEQYF. CDR3 DNA sequence: TGTGCCAGCAGCGCAAGGACAGGGGACTACGAGCAGTACTTC.

The chain uses TRBV15 and TRBJ2-1; 7 bases fit TRBD2. The CDR3 has 15 residues. V was clipped by 5 bases and J by 4 bases; unmatched bases: 8. Germline V gene sequence: CDR1 LNHNV, CDR2 YYDKDF (reference sequence). The DNA of the CDR3 is TGTGCCACCAGCGTACGACTAGCAATATACAATGAGCAGTTCTTC. It encodes CATSVRLAIYNEQFF.

V usage is TRBV3-1 (or the pseudogene TRBV3-2) and J usage is TRBJ1-3; TRBD1 is a possible D gene (6 bases). Germline V gene sequence: CDR1 LGHDT, CDR2 YNNKEL (reference sequence). Trimming removed 0 bases at V and 6 bases at J, with 9 bases between. This CDR3 is 14 amino acids long. DNA of the CDR3: TGTGCCAGCAGCCAAGACCCAGGGGCAAACACCATATATTTT. It codes for CASSQDPGANTIYF.

On this clone: Other DNA sequences in the same sample also yield this CDR3. The chain recombines TRBV27 with TRBJ1-5, with D perhaps matching TRBD1 (6 bases). V was shortened by 5 bases and J by 1 base, with 6 bases between the two germline ends. The germline gives CDR1 MNHEY, CDR2 SMNVEV (reference sequence). The CDR3 loop spans 13 amino acids. The CDR3 DNA reads TGTGCCAGCAGTCAGGGGAGCAATCAGCCCCAGCATTTT. Its protein product is CASSQGSNQPQHF.

The gene calls are TRBV2 and TRBJ2-2, with 10 bases that match TRBD2. CDR1 and CDR2 (germline): SNHLY, FYNNEI. CDR3 length: 16 residues. Unmatched junction bases numbered 6, after V lost 3 bases and J lost 5 bases. The CDR3 region is CASSDASGGVTGELFF. The CDR3 region has the DNA TGTGCCAGCAGTGATGCCAGCGGGGGGGTAACCGGGGAGCTGTTTTTT.

V gene TRBV9 combines with J gene TRBJ2-1; D is possibly TRBD2 (5 bases). This CDR3 has 19 amino acids. Between the trimmed V and J ends, which lost 3 bases and 2 bases, there was a span of 24 bases. From germline, CDR1 is SGDLS and CDR2 YYNGEE. The CDR3 protein is CASSAQGSRSVSPYNEQFF. The CDR3 nucleotides read TGTGCCAGCAGCGCCCAAGGGTCCCGTAGCGTGAGTCCCTACAATGAGCAGTTCTTC. The variable domain in full, with the rest retrieved from reference TRBV9 and TRBJ2-1, is DSGVTQTPKHLITATGQRVTLRCSPRSGDLSVYWYQQSLDQGLQFLIQYYNGEERAKGNILERFSAQQFPDLHSELNLSSLELGDSALYFCASSAQGSRSVSPYNEQFFGPGTRLTVL.

This rearrangement joins TRBV6-5 to TRBJ2-7; no firm D call. Trimming stripped 5 bases from V and 2 bases from J, with 13 bases between. Per the germline V gene, CDR1 is MNHEY and CDR2 is SVGAGI. CDR3 length: 14 residues. The CDR3 spells CASSKSSIAYEQYF. CDR3 DNA: TGTGCCAGCAGTAAGAGTTCCATCGCCTACGAGCAGTACTTC.

The V gene is TRBV11-2, the J gene TRBJ2-1; D unresolved. Looked up from germline, CDR1 is SGHAT and CDR2 is FQNNGV. There are 13 residues in the CDR3. V gave up 2 bases and J gave up 4 bases, with 6 bases separating them. The CDR3 DNA reads TGTGCCAGCAGCTTATCCGGTTACAATGAGCAGTTCTTC. Translating it yields CASSLSGYNEQFF.

The chain uses TRBV9 and TRBJ1-2; 7 nucleotides match TRBD1. CDR3 length equals 14 residues. V shed 0 bases and J 6 bases; nucleotides not matched to a gene: 5. Germline CDR1 SGDLS, CDR2 YYNGEE. The CDR3 DNA sequence: TGTGCCAGCAGCGTAGTTGACAGGGTCGATGGCTACACCTTC. This encodes CASSVVDRVDGYTF. Drawing the rest from reference TRBV9 and TRBJ1-2, the complete variable domain is DSGVTQTPKHLITATGQRVTLRCSPRSGDLSVYWYQQSLDQGLQFLIQYYNGEERAKGNILERFSAQQFPDLHSELNLSSLELGDSALYFCASSVVDRVDGYTFGSGTRLTVV.

This clone was picked up one time. The rearrangement links TRBV5-1 to TRBJ1-6; D gene ambiguous. The V end lost 4 bases, the J end lost 6 bases, and 20 bases lay between the germline ends. CDR3 size: 17 residues. Germline CDR1 reads SGHRS; CDR2 reads YFSETQ. The chain's CDR3 is CASSDGLGSGRNSPLHF. Here the CDR3 DNA reads TGCGCCAGCAGCGACGGTCTGGGTAGTGGGCGTAATTCACCCCTCCACTTT.

This clone was observed a single time. The genes are TRBV29-1 and TRBJ1-3; a possible D gene is TRBD1 (6 bases). V was shortened by 2 bases and J by 3 bases, with 17 bases between the two germline ends. Germline assignment: CDR1 SQVTM and CDR2 ANQGSEA. The CDR3 length is 16 residues. Written as DNA, the CDR3 is TGCAGCGTTGAATGGCAGTCACAGGGCCGTGGAAACACCATATATTTT. This gives the protein CSVEWQSQGRGNTIYF.

This clone showed up just a few times. The chain uses TRBV18 and TRBJ1-5; weak D call: TRBD1 (5 bases). There are 15 residues in the CDR3. Trimming took 4 bases from V and 0 from J, leaving 10 bases between them. Germline V gene sequence: CDR1 KGHSH, CDR2 LQKENI. CDR3 coding DNA: TGTGCCAGCTCACGCACAGGTTATAGCAATCAGCCCCAGCATTTT. Amino acids: CASSRTGYSNQPQHF.

The CDR3 DNA reads as TGTGCCAGTAGTGTAGCTTCCTACAATGAGCAGTTCTTC. Translated: CASSVASYNEQFF. The genes are TRBV19 and TRBJ2-1, with D unclear. V lost 5 bases, J lost 1 base, and 6 bases lay in between. The V gene's germline CDR1 is LNHDA and CDR2 SQIVND (reference sequence). The CDR3 spans 13 residues.

The chain joins TRBV6-5 to TRBJ1-1; D uncertain. The ends were cut back, 8 bases at V and 1 base at J, with 11 bases in the middle. Germline loops: CDR1 MNHEY, CDR2 SVGAGI. The CDR3 is 13 amino acids. Written as DNA, the CDR3 is TGTGCCAGCGGATTAAACAGGAACACTGAAGCTTTCTTT. It is translated as CASGLNRNTEAFF.

The chain joins TRBV6-5 to TRBJ1-2; no reliable D call. The V end was cut by 0 bases, the J end by 8 bases, with 10 bases between. The germline gives CDR1 MNHEY, CDR2 SVGAGI. CDR3 size: 13 residues. The CDR3 bases are TGTGCCAGCAGTTACTCGAGCACGGGGGGCTACACCTTC. It is translated as CASSYSSTGGYTF.

This clone was recorded only once. This sequence joins TRBV5-1 and TRBJ1-6; a possible D gene is TRBD1 (5 bases). Germline CDR1 is SGHRS and CDR2 is YFSETQ. V was clipped by 4 bases and J by 6 bases, with 17 bases between them. The CDR3 consists of 16 residues. This CDR3 reads CASSLDMSGFNSPLHF. For the CDR3, the DNA is TGCGCCAGCAGCCTGGACATGTCGGGGTTTAATTCACCCCTCCACTTT.

The chain carries TRBV29-1 and TRBJ1-1; possible D gene TRBD1, 6 bases. The CDR3 spans 11 residues. The V end was cut by 6 bases, the J end by 9 bases, with 14 bases between. The germline gives CDR1 SQVTM, CDR2 ANQGSEA. CDR3 coding DNA: TGCAGCGTCCCCGGGGGGGGGCAAGCTTTCTTT. It translates to CSVPGGGQAFF.

This clone was detected only once. V gene TRBV4-1 combines with J gene TRBJ1-6; D is unclear. The germline CDR1 and CDR2 sequences are MGHRA and YSYEKL. The CDR3 sequence is 14 residues long. The ends were cut back, 1 base at V and 8 bases at J, with 9 bases in the middle. CDR3 nucleotide sequence: TGCGCCAGCAGCCAAGTGCCCTCGGATTCACCCCTCCACTTT. As protein: CASSQVPSDSPLHF.

The chain combines TRBV7-9 with TRBJ1-6; TRBD1 is a possible D gene (5 bases). V was clipped by 4 bases and J by 9 bases, with 10 bases between them. Germline V gene lookup returns CDR1 SEHNR and CDR2 FQNEAQ (reference sequence). This CDR3 has 13 amino acids. CDR3 in DNA: TGTGCCAGCAGCTCAGGGTTTAGTTCACCCCTCCACTTT. This sequence encodes CASSSGFSSPLHF. Supplemented by reference TRBV7-9 and TRBJ1-6, the full variable domain reads DTGVSQNPRHKITKRGQNVTFRCDPISEHNRLYWYRQTLGQGPEFLTYFQNEAQLEKSRLLSDRFSAERPKGSFSTLEIQRTEQGDSAMYLCASSSGFSSPLHFGNGTRLTVT.